The present entry profiles one T cell receptor beta chain with its context. The CDR3 is 13 residues long. Germline values: CDR1 KGHDR, CDR2 SFDVKD. The V gene lost 9 bases and the J gene lost 2 bases, with 12 bases spanning the gap. Original analysis: Estimates of nucleated cell counts were drawn from the amplification of reference gene primers. The repertoire was sequenced with immunoSEQ multiplex PCR; TCRdb's copy has only in-frame clones and lacks some. V and J calls and clone size are given by that table; D and trimming were obtained from the DNA. The sample yields 150,000 or so clones, roughly 85% seen once. These data originate in a study of blood T cell repertoires in COVID-19. Study-level background: Sites in the United States, Italy and Spain provided acute and convalescent COVID-19 samples. PBMCs, B-cell-depleted T cells, or T cells were the source of the cDNA or gDNA that made up the material.

Sequencing was performed on peripheral blood. The sequence was obtained from a human donor with acute or convalescent COVID-19. The donor label of this sample is uncertain. This chain connects TRBV24-1 to TRBJ1-1; no definite D call. CDR3 coding DNA: TGTGCCACCCGCGGGGAGGGAAACACTGAAGCTTTCTTT. It yields the protein CATRGEGNTEAFF.